These 3 T cell receptor beta chains share one sample of origin, sequenced in a study of response to subunit inactivated influenza vaccine. TCRdb itself ran the RT-PCR reads through MiXCR, one entry per CDR3 protein. This table holds about 500,000 distinct CDR3 sequences, approximately 15% found once. Sample: CD4+ T cells sorted from PBMCs, taken roughly 24 months after vaccination. These receptors were collected from a man aged 50 to 69 who received an inactivated influenza vaccine.

This clonotype was detected a few times. The rearrangement links TRBV12-3 or TRBV12-4 to TRBJ1-1; 11 nucleotides agree with TRBD1. This CDR3 spans 14 amino acids. V shed 6 bases, J shed 6 bases, and the junction held 6 bases outside the gene matches. CDR3 residues: CASSLDRGRPEAFF. As DNA, the CDR3 is TGTGCCAGCAGCCTGGACAGGGGGCGTCCTGAAGCTTTCTTT.

This clonotype has at least ten counts. The gene calls are TRBV18 and TRBJ2-6; no definite D call. CDR1 and CDR2 (germline): KGHSH, LQKENI. The CDR3 sequence is 16 residues long. V dropped 2 bases and J dropped 1 base, with 9 bases sitting between them. The CDR3 nucleotides read TGTGCCAGCTCACCAGGAACTGGGTCTGGGGCCAACGTCCTGACTTTC. Amino acid sequence: CASSPGTGSGANVLTF. The entire variable domain, with the rest obtained from reference TRBV18 and TRBJ2-6, is as follows: NAGVMQNPRHLVRRRGQEARLRCSPMKGHSHVYWYRQLPEEGLKFMVYLQKENIIDESGMPKERFSAEFPKEGPSILRIQQVVRGDSAAYFCASSPGTGSGANVLTFGAGSRLTVL.

This clonotype appeared a few times. The chain has TRBV9 and TRBJ2-5, with D uncertain. The CDR3 has 16 residues. The ends were cut back, 3 bases at V and 2 bases at J, with 17 bases in the middle. From germline, CDR1 is SGDLS and CDR2 YYNGEE. CDR3 bases: TGTGCCAGCAGCGCAGGCAGCTTACCCCTACAAGAGACCCAGTACTTC. Translated, it gives CASSAGSLPLQETQYF.